The text below deals with one T cell receptor (beta chain). There is no known antigen for this receptor. No clone much larger than this one lies a single base away; base qualities are absent. The donors were healthy, HIV-negative adults who had no recently reported acute infections or vaccinations. Every donor was a Caucasian adult residing in Nashville, Tennessee, USA. CD4+ T cells were enriched by magnetic negative selection; naive cells were then positively selected on CD45RA, and the negative fraction formed the memory subset. After blood collection by leukapheresis, PBMCs were isolated using Ficoll-Histopaque density gradient centrifugation and then cryopreserved in the vapor phase of liquid nitrogen. Analytical flow cytometry was used to check the purity and quantity of every magnetically sorted T cell population. Genomic DNA was isolated from each sorted fraction and quantified by UV absorbance on a Nanodrop 2000c.

The sample belongs to a study of shared clonotypes between healthy human individuals (dated by TCRdb to about 2020). In terms of the full investigation: A couple of women and a few men aged 18 to 49 years were included in the cohort. For each donor, CD4 naive and CD4 memory were each run on three plates, CD8 naive on two plates, and CD8 memory on one plate. Blood TCR repertoires of a handful of healthy adults were deeply sequenced to estimate repertoire size and the extent of clonotype sharing between individuals. To increase sequencing depth and limit assay-specific biases, different laboratories used diverse techniques to prepare libraries and sequence TCR repertoires. Between about 0.8 and 9 billion PBMCs per donor were obtained by leukapheresis. What the study reported, not specific to this receptor: Even with the large sequencing depth, rarefaction of the sorted-subset datasets indicated that sequencing was incomplete. Higher generation probabilities were observed for clonotypes shared by all four sorted-subset donors than for non-shared clonotypes. Only blood was sampled, and tissue TCR repertoires likely differ from those in blood. Pairwise subsampling led to the expectation that sequencing depth would affect the degree of clonotype sharing among donors. Because the study included only a small number of donors, the genetic and exposure-history diversity represented was limited. About 5% of naive CD4, roughly 3.5% of naive CD8, 2.3% of memory CD4, and 0.35% to 0.4% of memory CD8 clonotypes were shared across four donors. Naive subsets generally had larger estimated clonotype richness than memory subsets did.

Taken from cysteine to phenylalanine, the CDR3 has 14 residues. Only the CDR3 DNA is retained, 42 bases long and in frame from the first base. Via the germline V gene, CDR1 is SNHLY and CDR2 FYNNEI. Trimming leaves V shorter by 8 bases and J shorter by 2 bases, with the junction holding 8 bases beyond the gene matches. TCR CDR3 regions were amplified from genomic DNA by multiplex PCR using the deep immunoSEQ assay. Extracted genomic DNA from each cell subset was distributed evenly across all wells of several immunoSEQ 96-well plates, and each plate was treated as a replicate. For sorted subsets, roughly 200 ng genomic DNA, equal to 30,000 to 35,000 T cell genomes, was loaded into each replicate PCR. The purified libraries were quantified using a Qubit 3.0 fluorometer, sized with a Bioanalyzer 2100, and then quantified again using the KAPA Library Quantification kit. A separate single-read 150-cycle Illumina NextSeq 550 flow cell was used to sequence each immunoSEQ 96-well plate. Regarding the original processing steps: The immunoSEQ output contained only junctional sequences without quality scores, so filtering could not match that applied to full-length reads. Sequences were annotated with PyIR, a Python wrapper for IgBLAST v1.9, using IMGT germline references to assign V/J genes and CDR3. Reads were filtered out if the reads had weak V/J assignments (E-value above 1e-6), no CDR3, stop codons, out-of-frame junctions, or ambiguous translated residues. V3J clonotypes were defined by identical inferred V gene, J gene, and CDR3 amino acid sequence. Percentage overlap between repertoires was calculated by dividing the number of shared unique clonotypes by the size of the smaller repertoire. RTK rarefaction, the Chao1 estimator, and Recon v2.1 estimates of unobserved clonotypes were used to assess repertoire richness. Generation probabilities were computed with OLGA for all TCRbeta clonotypes obtained by the gDNA method from a few donors. The table was pulled from immuneACCESS by TCRdb, which kept in-frame rearrangements only. Such tables lose some clones; where checked, under half of the loss comes from unresolved V genes, and the rest has no known cause. V and J calls and clone size follow that table, whereas D and trimming were derived from the DNA. This sample lists about 1.1 million clones; approximately 80% were detected once. The top ten clonotypes cover approximately 0.52% of the sample.

The rearrangement combines TRBV2 with TRBJ2-7; 8 bases in the middle match TRBD2. Sequencing input: memory CD4+ T cells from PBMCs. The cell subset or site label corresponds to: CD45RA-negative fraction. The TCR sequence derives from a man in his late teens or twenties in good health. Some clones in this sample may be carry-over from other donors' samples. Read as DNA, the sequence is TGTGCCAGCGCTGATACTAGCGGAGCCTACGAGCAGTACTTC. This codes for CASADTSGAYEQYF.